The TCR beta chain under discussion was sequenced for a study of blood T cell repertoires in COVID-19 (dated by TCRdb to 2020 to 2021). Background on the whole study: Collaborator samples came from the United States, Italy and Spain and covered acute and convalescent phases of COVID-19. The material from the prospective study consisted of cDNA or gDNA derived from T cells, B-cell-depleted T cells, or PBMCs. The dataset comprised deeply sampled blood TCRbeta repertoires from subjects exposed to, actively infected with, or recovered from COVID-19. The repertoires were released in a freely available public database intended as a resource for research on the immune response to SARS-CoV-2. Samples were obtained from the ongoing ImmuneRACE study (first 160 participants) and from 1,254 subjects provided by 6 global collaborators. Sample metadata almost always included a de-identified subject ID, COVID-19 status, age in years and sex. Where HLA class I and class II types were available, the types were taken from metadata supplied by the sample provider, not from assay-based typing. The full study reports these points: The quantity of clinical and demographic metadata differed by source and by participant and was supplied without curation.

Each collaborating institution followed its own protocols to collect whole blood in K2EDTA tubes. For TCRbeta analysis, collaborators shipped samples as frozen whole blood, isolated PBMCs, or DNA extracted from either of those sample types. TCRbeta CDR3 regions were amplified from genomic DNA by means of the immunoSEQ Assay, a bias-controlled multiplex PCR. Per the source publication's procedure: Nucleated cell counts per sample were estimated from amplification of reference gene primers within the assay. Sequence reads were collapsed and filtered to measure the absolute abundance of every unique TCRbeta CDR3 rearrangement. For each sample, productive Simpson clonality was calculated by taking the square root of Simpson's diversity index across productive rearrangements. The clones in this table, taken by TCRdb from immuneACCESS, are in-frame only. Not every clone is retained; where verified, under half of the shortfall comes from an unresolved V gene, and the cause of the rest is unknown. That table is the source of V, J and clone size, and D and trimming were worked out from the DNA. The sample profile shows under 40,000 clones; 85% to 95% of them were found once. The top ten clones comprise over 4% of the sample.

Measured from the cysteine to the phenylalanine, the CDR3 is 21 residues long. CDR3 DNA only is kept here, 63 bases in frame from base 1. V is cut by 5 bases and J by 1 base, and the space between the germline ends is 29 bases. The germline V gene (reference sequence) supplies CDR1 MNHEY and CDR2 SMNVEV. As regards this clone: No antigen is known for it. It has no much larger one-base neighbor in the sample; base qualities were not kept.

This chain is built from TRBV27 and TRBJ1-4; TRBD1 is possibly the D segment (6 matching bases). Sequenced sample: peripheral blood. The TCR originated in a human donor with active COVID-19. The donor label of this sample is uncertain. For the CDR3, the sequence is CASSRTSTGHLNQRTNEKLFF. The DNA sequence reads TGTGCCAGCAGTCGTACCTCTACAGGGCATCTAAACCAGCGAACTAATGAAAAACTGTTTTTT.